Below, one TCR beta chain is given with its context. What it binds is not known. These data belong to a study of T cell responses to AZD1222 COVID-19 vaccine. Study outcomes and limitations: With two AZD1222 doses given, Spike-specific TCR breadth and depth both rose. In a largely white British group with more females than males, clonal diversity was possibly underestimated. Baseline testing showed seropositivity in only 6 or 7 AZD1222 recipients.

Method: immunoSEQ multiplex PCR; TCRdb's copy keeps in-frame clones and lacks some. The data contain about 100,000 clones, 70% to 90% of them seen just once; the ten biggest clones take up 4% to 5%. This sample comprised peripheral blood, obtained on day 0 of MenACWY control vaccination. This clonotype originated in an adult in good health.

CDR3 sequence: CASHGTPRSEQFF. The DNA of the CDR3 is TGTGCCAGCCACGGGACTCCTCGAAGTGAGCAGTTCTTC. This chain joins TRBV2 and TRBJ2-1; maybe TRBD2 (6 bases). CDR1 is SNHLY, CDR2 FYNNEI, per germline. The CDR3 spans 13 residues. V lost 8 bases, J lost 9 bases, and 17 bases lay in between.